This TCR beta chain was retrieved from a study of T cells in localized non-small cell lung cancer. Notes on the study in general: It was uninvolved adjacent lung that showed the highest T cell clonality, exceeding tumor.

Remarks on this clone: Its antigen is unidentified.

Trimming took 0 bases from V and 3 from J, leaving 8 bases between them. CDR3 size: 13 residues. Germline-derived CDR1 and CDR2 are GTSNPN and SVGIG (reference sequence). Method: immunoSEQ multiplex PCR; TCRdb's copy keeps in-frame clones and lacks some. Among 75,000 to 90,000 clones listed, roughly 81% were seen once. V gene TRBV30 combines with J gene TRBJ1-1, with a weak D call TRBD1 (5 bases). The specimen comprised peripheral blood, sampled before any cancer treatment. The TCR originated in a man between 40 and 70 years old with stage I lung adenocarcinoma. CDR3 sequence (DNA): TGTGCCTGGAGTGTCCGGGGGGACACTGAAGCTTTCTTT. Translating gives CAWSVRGDTEAFF.